This TCR beta chain was observed in a study of T cells in Graves' hyperthyroidism and ophthalmopathy. Findings and limits, study-wide: Most clonotypes that expanded in the thyroid above 0.001 also showed up in blood. Ophthalmopathy was distinguished from stable hyperthyroidism by 13 V-J signatures.

Amplification targeted TCR beta CDR3 regions from RNA transcripts. RT-PCR in the first round (using the HTBI primer set) targeted the TCR CDR3. TCRdb re-called the multiplex PCR reads through MiXCR, storing one row per CDR3 protein. Of 300,000 to 400,000 distinct CDR3 sequences in the sample, more than 14% were seen once. Exclusion of patients followed from uncontrolled infection, other autoimmune disease, pregnancy or lactation. Diagnostic decisions used clinical symptoms, serum thyroxine and TRAb, thyroid ultrasound and orbital computed tomography. CDR3 length: 14 amino acids. Trimming removed 4 bases from V and 2 bases from J, with 12 bases in between. CDR1 is MNHNS, CDR2 SASEGT, per germline. This clonotype was counted at least ten times. The antigen is unknown.

The sequenced sample was blood. J is TRBJ2-7 and V is TRBV6-1, with D maybe TRBD1 (5 bases). The clonotype comes from a woman aged 25-40 years with Graves' ophthalmopathy. The CDR3 spells CASSVGTGAYEQYF. CDR3 bases: TGTGCCAGCAGTGTGGGAACAGGAGCCTACGAGCAGTACTTC.